These T cell receptor beta chains were read from a single sample in a study of cytomegalovirus exposure and HLA in healthy donors. This table comes from immunoSEQ multiplex PCR, and its TCRdb copy is limited to in-frame clones, with some not included. The sample contains 100,000 or so clones, approximately 71% of which appear only once. Sequenced input: PBMCs. The receptors stem from a male donor in good health and CMV-seropositive. Each CDR3 is given with its conserved first and last residue. Fields, in order: clone size, V gene, J gene, D gene, CDR3 DNA, CDR3 protein. The D gene is left open where the match is weak. A clone size is listed for some rows: how often the clone was seen (once, few, many), or a class if it is expanded.

abundance: NA
v_gene: TRBV23-1
j_gene: TRBJ2-1
d_gene: NA
CDR3nt: TGCGCCAGCAGTCTGTCCCCTAGATCCTCCTCCTACAATGAGCAGTTCTTC
CDR3aa: CASSLSPRSSSYNEQFF

abundance: few
v_gene: TRBV14
j_gene: TRBJ2-1
d_gene: NA
CDR3nt: TGTGCCAGCAGCCCTCGCGCCAACAATGAGCAGTTCTTC
CDR3aa: CASSPRANNEQFF

abundance: NA
v_gene: TRBV5-4
j_gene: TRBJ2-7
d_gene: NA
CDR3nt: TGTGCCAGCAGCTTGCGAGGTTACGAGCAGTACTTC
CDR3aa: CASSLRGYEQYF

abundance: NA
v_gene: TRBV5-1
j_gene: TRBJ2-1
d_gene: TRBD2
CDR3nt: TGCGCCAGCAGCTTGACGGGAGGGCTTAATGAGCAGTTCTTC
CDR3aa: CASSLTGGLNEQFF

abundance: few
v_gene: TRBV19
j_gene: TRBJ1-1
d_gene: NA
CDR3nt: TGTGCCAGTAGACCGATGGGGGGTCTTCTAGCGGAACGCCCTGAAGCTTTCTTT
CDR3aa: CASRPMGGLLAERPEAFF

abundance: NA
v_gene: TRBV7-2
j_gene: TRBJ2-6
d_gene: NA
CDR3nt: TGTGCCAGCAGCCCCAGGGTCTCTGGGGCCAACGGCCTGACTTTC
CDR3aa: CASSPRVSGANGLTF

abundance: NA
v_gene: TRBV6-1
j_gene: TRBJ2-2
d_gene: NA
CDR3nt: TGTGCCAGCAGTTTGGGCAGGGGAACCGGGGAGCTGTTTTTT
CDR3aa: CASSLGRGTGELFF

abundance: NA
v_gene: TRBV27
j_gene: TRBJ1-2
d_gene: NA
CDR3nt: TGTGCCAGCAGGACCCGTCGAACAGGCATATCGGGCGGCTACACCTTC
CDR3aa: CASRTRRTGISGGYTF

abundance: NA
v_gene: TRBV21-1
j_gene: TRBJ2-7
d_gene: NA
CDR3nt: TGTGCCAGCAGCAAAAAAGCGACAGAGGCCTACGAGCAGTACTTC
CDR3aa: CASSKKATEAYEQYF

abundance: NA
v_gene: TRBV18
j_gene: TRBJ2-2
d_gene: TRBD2
CDR3nt: TGTGCCAGCTCACCGTCCCTAGCGGCCACGAACACCGGGGAGCTGTTTTTT
CDR3aa: CASSPSLAATNTGELFF

abundance: NA
v_gene: TRBV7-9
j_gene: TRBJ1-4
d_gene: NA
CDR3nt: TGTGCCAGCAGTCCGGGAGCAGGGCCTGGCGGTGGTGAAAAACTGTTTTTT
CDR3aa: CASSPGAGPGGGEKLFF

abundance: NA
v_gene: TRBV7-2
j_gene: TRBJ2-2
d_gene: TRBD2
CDR3nt: TGTGCCAGCAGCTTAGATAAGGCGGGAGCCCACACCGGGGAGCTGTTTTTT
CDR3aa: CASSLDKAGAHTGELFF

abundance: NA
v_gene: TRBV4-1
j_gene: TRBJ1-5
d_gene: TRBD1
CDR3nt: TGCGCCAGCAGTCGACAGGGGACAGGGCCCCAGCATTTT
CDR3aa: CASSRQGTGPQHF

abundance: NA
v_gene: TRBV5-3
j_gene: TRBJ2-1
d_gene: NA
CDR3nt: TGTGCCAGAAGCTCCCTTTCCCCGGATGAGCAGTTCTTC
CDR3aa: CARSSLSPDEQFF

abundance: NA
v_gene: TRBV25-1
j_gene: TRBJ2-7
d_gene: TRBD1
CDR3nt: TGTGCCAGCAGTGAAACCGGGACAGGCGGGTCCTACGAGCAGTACTTC
CDR3aa: CASSETGTGGSYEQYF

abundance: few
v_gene: TRBV10-3
j_gene: TRBJ2-5
d_gene: TRBD1
CDR3nt: TGTGCCATCAGTGAGCCAGGGGGGACCCAGTACTTC
CDR3aa: CAISEPGGTQYF

abundance: NA
v_gene: TRBV6-6
j_gene: TRBJ1-4
d_gene: NA
CDR3nt: TGTGCCAGCAGCCCGACAGACGCAACTAATGAAAAACTGTTTTTT
CDR3aa: CASSPTDATNEKLFF

abundance: NA
v_gene: TRBV28
j_gene: TRBJ2-3
d_gene: TRBD2
CDR3nt: TGTGCCAGCAGTTCACTAGCGGGAGAGGTAGTTGGGACGCAGTATTTT
CDR3aa: CASSSLAGEVVGTQYF

abundance: NA
v_gene: TRBV5-3
j_gene: TRBJ1-1
d_gene: NA
CDR3nt: TGTGCCAGAAGCTTGGAGCTGCGGGGGCGAACACTGAACACTGAAGCTTTCTTT
CDR3aa: CARSLELRGRTLNTEAFF

abundance: NA
v_gene: TRBV2
j_gene: TRBJ2-3
d_gene: TRBD2
CDR3nt: TGTGCCAGCAGTGAATTTAGCGGGACCACAGATACGCAGTATTTT
CDR3aa: CASSEFSGTTDTQYF

abundance: NA
v_gene: TRBV7-2
j_gene: TRBJ1-5
d_gene: TRBD1
CDR3nt: TGTGCCAGCAGCTTAGATCGGGGACAGCGGCCCCAGCATTTT
CDR3aa: CASSLDRGQRPQHF

abundance: NA
v_gene: TRBV4-3
j_gene: TRBJ2-7
d_gene: NA
CDR3nt: TGCACCAGCAGCCAACCGGACGAGCAGTACTTC
CDR3aa: CTSSQPDEQYF

abundance: NA
v_gene: TRBV28
j_gene: TRBJ2-5
d_gene: TRBD2
CDR3nt: TGTGCCAGCAGGCCCTTAGCGGGAGAGACGGGGGAGCAGTACTTC
CDR3aa: CASRPLAGETGEQYF

abundance: NA
v_gene: TRBV11-3
j_gene: TRBJ2-7
d_gene: TRBD1
CDR3nt: TGTGCCAGCAGCCATCCGGACAGGGGGGATCACTACGAGCAGTACTTC
CDR3aa: CASSHPDRGDHYEQYF

abundance: NA
v_gene: TRBV5-1
j_gene: TRBJ2-1
d_gene: NA
CDR3nt: TGCGCCAGCAATCTGAAGGGAGATTCCTACAATGAGCAGTTCTTC
CDR3aa: CASNLKGDSYNEQFF

abundance: few
v_gene: TRBV7-2
j_gene: TRBJ2-1
d_gene: TRBD2
CDR3nt: TGTGCCAGCAGCCAGACCCTAGCGGGAGGCTACAATGAGCAGTTCTTC
CDR3aa: CASSQTLAGGYNEQFF

abundance: few
v_gene: TRBV4-3
j_gene: TRBJ1-3
d_gene: NA
CDR3nt: TGCGCCAGCAGCCAAGAGTACCCGGGAGTCTCTGGAAACACCATATATTTT
CDR3aa: CASSQEYPGVSGNTIYF

abundance: NA
v_gene: TRBV5-1
j_gene: TRBJ2-1
d_gene: TRBD2
CDR3nt: TGCGCCAGCAATAGCGGGAGCCTTAGCTCCTACAATGAGCAGTTCTTC
CDR3aa: CASNSGSLSSYNEQFF

abundance: NA
v_gene: TRBV4-3
j_gene: TRBJ2-1
d_gene: TRBD2
CDR3nt: TGCGCCAGCAGCCAAAGTCTAGCGGGAGTGAATGAGCAGTTCTTC
CDR3aa: CASSQSLAGVNEQFF

abundance: NA
v_gene: TRBV7-2
j_gene: TRBJ1-2
d_gene: TRBD1
CDR3nt: TGTGCCAGCAGCCTGAACAGGGGGCAGGGTGGCTACACCTTC
CDR3aa: CASSLNRGQGGYTF

abundance: NA
v_gene: TRBV27
j_gene: TRBJ1-1
d_gene: NA
CDR3nt: TGTGCCAGCAGTCAACAGGGATGGAACACTGAAGCTTTCTTT
CDR3aa: CASSQQGWNTEAFF

abundance: NA
v_gene: TRBV10-3
j_gene: TRBJ1-4
d_gene: TRBD1
CDR3nt: TGTGCCATCAGTGACCCAGGGGGAAAACTGTTTTTT
CDR3aa: CAISDPGGKLFF

abundance: NA
v_gene: TRBV7-6
j_gene: TRBJ2-7
d_gene: NA
CDR3nt: TGTGCCAGCAGCGATTACCCGCCGGGAAGCGCAAACCCTTACGAGCAGTACTTC
CDR3aa: CASSDYPPGSANPYEQYF

abundance: NA
v_gene: TRBV7-9
j_gene: TRBJ2-2
d_gene: TRBD2
CDR3nt: TGTGCCAGCAGCTTACGAACGGGGGGGTCCGGGGAGCTGTTTTTT
CDR3aa: CASSLRTGGSGELFF

abundance: NA
v_gene: TRBV4-3
j_gene: TRBJ1-6
d_gene: TRBD1
CDR3nt: TGCGCCAGCAGCCAACAGGGGGCAGGGATTAGCGATTCACCCCTCCACTTT
CDR3aa: CASSQQGAGISDSPLHF

abundance: NA
v_gene: TRBV19
j_gene: TRBJ1-1
d_gene: NA
CDR3nt: TGTGCCAGTAGTAAACAAACAGGGTTCACTGAAGCTTTCTTT
CDR3aa: CASSKQTGFTEAFF

abundance: NA
v_gene: TRBV28
j_gene: TRBJ1-3
d_gene: NA
CDR3nt: TGTGCCAGCAGACCTGCTCTTGGGAGCTCTGGAAACACCATATATTTT
CDR3aa: CASRPALGSSGNTIYF

abundance: NA
v_gene: TRBV19
j_gene: TRBJ2-3
d_gene: NA
CDR3nt: TGTGCCAGTAGCTTCCTCCTAGGGGGTACAGATACGCAGTATTTT
CDR3aa: CASSFLLGGTDTQYF

abundance: few
v_gene: TRBV6-1
j_gene: TRBJ1-6
d_gene: NA
CDR3nt: TGTGCCAGCAGTGAAGCTAGACAGTTTAATTCACCCCTCCACTTT
CDR3aa: CASSEARQFNSPLHF

abundance: once
v_gene: TRBV30
j_gene: TRBJ2-7
d_gene: TRBD1
CDR3nt: TGTGCCTGGAGCGCCGGGACAGGGCTCTACGAGCAGTACTTC
CDR3aa: CAWSAGTGLYEQYF

abundance: NA
v_gene: TRBV5-1
j_gene: TRBJ2-2
d_gene: TRBD1
CDR3nt: TGCGCCAGCAGGAGAACAGGGGACACCGGGGAGCTGTTTTTT
CDR3aa: CASRRTGDTGELFF

abundance: NA
v_gene: TRBV5-5
j_gene: TRBJ2-1
d_gene: TRBD1
CDR3nt: TGTGCCAGCAGCTTGGCCGGGACAGGGGGCTCGAATGAGCAGTTCTTC
CDR3aa: CASSLAGTGGSNEQFF

abundance: NA
v_gene: TRBV18
j_gene: TRBJ1-4
d_gene: NA
CDR3nt: TGTGCCAGCTCACCTGGGGGGGGCCAGGAAAAACTGTTTTTT
CDR3aa: CASSPGGGQEKLFF

abundance: once
v_gene: TRBV7-9
j_gene: TRBJ2-7
d_gene: NA
CDR3nt: TGTGCCAGCAGCTTAGCACAGGGACCCCACGAGCAGTACTTC
CDR3aa: CASSLAQGPHEQYF

abundance: once
v_gene: TRBV30
j_gene: TRBJ1-6
d_gene: NA
CDR3nt: TGTGCCTGGAGGGCCTGGGGCGCGGATTCACCCCTCCACTTT
CDR3aa: CAWRAWGADSPLHF

abundance: NA
v_gene: TRBV7-9
j_gene: TRBJ2-2
d_gene: NA
CDR3nt: TGTGCCAGCAGCAGCCGACGGGATAACACCGGGGAGCTGTTTTTT
CDR3aa: CASSSRRDNTGELFF

abundance: NA
v_gene: TRBV7-3
j_gene: TRBJ2-3
d_gene: NA
CDR3nt: TGTGCCAGCAGCCGATTAGCCGCGGATACGCAGTATTTT
CDR3aa: CASSRLAADTQYF

abundance: NA
v_gene: TRBV23-1
j_gene: TRBJ1-1
d_gene: NA
CDR3nt: TGCGCCAGCAGTCAATTAAAGAACACTGAAGCTTTCTTT
CDR3aa: CASSQLKNTEAFF

abundance: NA
v_gene: TRBV2
j_gene: TRBJ2-1
d_gene: TRBD1
CDR3nt: TGTGCCAGCAGTGAGGACAGGAGCTCCTACAATGAGCAGTTCTTC
CDR3aa: CASSEDRSSYNEQFF

abundance: NA
v_gene: TRBV5-1
j_gene: TRBJ2-5
d_gene: TRBD2
CDR3nt: TGCGCCAGCAGCTTGGCGGCGGGAGGGCCCCAAGAGACCCAGTACTTC
CDR3aa: CASSLAAGGPQETQYF

abundance: few
v_gene: TRBV29-1
j_gene: TRBJ2-7
d_gene: TRBD1
CDR3nt: TGCAGCGTTGTTGTGACAGGGGTCGAGCAGTACTTC
CDR3aa: CSVVVTGVEQYF

abundance: NA
v_gene: TRBV7-9
j_gene: TRBJ1-2
d_gene: NA
CDR3nt: TGTGCCAGCAGCGCCCAGGGGTTTGGGAATTATGGCTACACCTTC
CDR3aa: CASSAQGFGNYGYTF

abundance: NA
v_gene: TRBV28
j_gene: TRBJ1-2
d_gene: NA
CDR3nt: TGTGCCAGCCGAGACAGCTCTAACTATGGCTACACCTTC
CDR3aa: CASRDSSNYGYTF